The text below deals with one T cell receptor beta chain. Its antigen remains unknown. Assay used: immunoSEQ multiplex PCR; TCRdb lists only in-frame clones, some missing. The table records tens of thousands of clones, over 80% of them present only once. The data belong to a study of cytomegalovirus exposure and HLA in healthy donors. Across the study: In a later analysis, it was reported that the roughly 120 validation repertoires had been produced on the same platform as the 670 or so repertoires belonging to the first cohort.

Overall study results and limits: As was reported, the classifier diagnosed cytomegalovirus status with high specificity and sensitivity.

Sequencing was done on a sample of PBMCs. This receptor was taken from a man between 25 and 39 years old in good health and CMV-seronegative.

The CDR3 bases are TGTGCCAGCTCACTAGCGACAGGGAATCCTGGAAACACCATATATTTT. This sequence encodes CASSLATGNPGNTIYF. This sequence joins TRBV18 and TRBJ1-3, with 7 nucleotides matching TRBD1. V lost 4 bases and J lost 2; bases outside the gene matches: 8. Germline CDR1 is KGHSH and CDR2 is LQKENI. The CDR3 contains 16 residues. Complete variable domain (other parts from reference TRBV18 and TRBJ1-3): NAGVMQNPRHLVRRRGQEARLRCSPMKGHSHVYWYRQLPEEGLKFMVYLQKENIIDESGMPKERFSAEFPKEGPSILRIQQVVRGDSAAYFCASSLATGNPGNTIYFGEGSWLTVV.